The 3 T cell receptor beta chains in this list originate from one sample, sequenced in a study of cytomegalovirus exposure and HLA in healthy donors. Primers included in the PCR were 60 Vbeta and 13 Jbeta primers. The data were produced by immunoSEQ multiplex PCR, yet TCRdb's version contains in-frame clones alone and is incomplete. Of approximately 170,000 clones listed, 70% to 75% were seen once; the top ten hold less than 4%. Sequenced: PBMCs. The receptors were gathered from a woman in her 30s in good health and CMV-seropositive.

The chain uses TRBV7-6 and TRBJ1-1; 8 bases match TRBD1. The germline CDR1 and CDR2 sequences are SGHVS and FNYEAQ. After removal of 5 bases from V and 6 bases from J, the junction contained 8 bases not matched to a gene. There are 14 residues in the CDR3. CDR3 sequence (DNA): TGTGCCAGCAGCCCTGGTCAACAGGGGGCTGAAGCTTTCTTT. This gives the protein CASSPGQQGAEAFF.

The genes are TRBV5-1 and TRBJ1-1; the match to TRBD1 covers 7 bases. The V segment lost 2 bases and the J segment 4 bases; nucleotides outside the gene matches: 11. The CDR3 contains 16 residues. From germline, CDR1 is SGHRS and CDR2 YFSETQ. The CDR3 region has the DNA TGCGCCAGCAGCTTCCGACAGGGATTATTTTCCACTGAAGCTTTCTTT. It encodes CASSFRQGLFSTEAFF.

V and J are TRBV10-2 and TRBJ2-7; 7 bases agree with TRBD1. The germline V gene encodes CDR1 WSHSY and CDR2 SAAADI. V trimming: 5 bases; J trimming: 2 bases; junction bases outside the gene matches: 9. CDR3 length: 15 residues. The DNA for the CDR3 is TGCGCCAGCAGTTTCGGACAGGCCCGACCCTACGAGCAGTACTTC. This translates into CASSFGQARPYEQYF.